One sample yielded the 18 T cell receptor beta chains listed below, sequenced in a study of blood T cells in healthy people across ages. A second roughly 6 to 11 cycle PCR used barcoded and J-beta primers. Each CDR3 protein is one row after TCRdb ran MiXCR on the 5' RACE reads. In the table there are 700,000 to 1,000,000 distinct CDR3 sequences, under 45% of which are singletons. Sample: blood. The receptors were sampled from a man aged 55 to 69 in good health.

The chain combines TRBV7-9 with TRBJ2-1; the D gene is possibly TRBD2 (6 bases). Trimming pared 5 bases from V and 0 bases from J, leaving 20 bases between. Germline V gene data show CDR1 as SEHNR and CDR2 as FQNEAQ (reference sequence). The CDR3 is 18 amino acids. DNA for the CDR3: TGTGCCAGCAGCCACCGATGGACCGACGGGAGCTCCTACAATGAGCAGTTCTTC. It specifies CASSHRWTDGSSYNEQFF.

The chain recombines TRBV29-1 with TRBJ2-7; tentatively, D is TRBD1 (7 bases). Trimming stripped 3 bases from V and 7 bases from J, with 13 bases between. Germline CDR1 is SQVTM and CDR2 is ANQGSEA. The CDR3 totals 12 residues. Here the CDR3 reads CSVEGRGREQYF. The DNA for the CDR3 is TGCAGCGTTGAGGGCAGGGGGAGGGAGCAGTACTTC.

V gene TRBV2 combines with J gene TRBJ2-5; D is uncertain. V lost 8 bases and J lost 7, with 11 bases in between. Germline values: CDR1 SNHLY, CDR2 FYNNEI. The CDR3 totals 11 residues. The chain's CDR3 is CASDRVGTQYF. CDR3 DNA: TGTGCCAGCGATCGAGTGGGGACCCAGTACTTC.

The chain has TRBV4-3 and TRBJ1-2; TRBD1 matches at 7 bases. V trimming: 3 bases; J trimming: 3 bases; junction bases outside the gene matches: 7. The CDR3 length is 15 residues. CDR1 is LGHNA, CDR2 YSLEER, per germline. The CDR3 coding sequence is TGCGCCAGCAGCCACTACAGGGGCGAGCACTATGGCTACACCTTC. Its translation: CASSHYRGEHYGYTF.

The rearrangement links TRBV6-2 or TRBV6-3 to TRBJ2-7, with D unresolved. Per germline, CDR1 MNHEY and CDR2 SVGEGT. This CDR3 has 14 residues. V lost 0 bases and J 6 bases, leaving 12 bases between the germline ends. The CDR3 loop reads CASSYSSGPLEQYF. The CDR3 DNA reads as TGTGCCAGCAGTTACTCGAGTGGACCTCTCGAGCAGTACTTC.

The chain uses TRBV5-1 and TRBJ1-1, with TRBD1 matching 12 bases. The CDR3 length is 15 residues. J gave up 0 bases and V 7 bases, and 4 bases lay outside the gene matches. CDR1 and CDR2 from the germline V gene are SGHRS and YFSETQ. The CDR3 region is CASGTGGPMNTEAFF. In DNA, the CDR3 is TGCGCCAGCGGGACAGGGGGCCCCATGAACACTGAAGCTTTCTTT.

This clonotype was picked up a small number of times. This rearrangement joins TRBV20-1 to TRBJ1-5, with TRBD1 identical over 7 bases. Germline loops: CDR1 DFQATT, CDR2 SNEGSKA (reference sequence). Trimming removed 2 bases from V and 5 bases from J; junction bases left unmatched: 9. CDR3 size: 15 residues. The CDR3 DNA sequence: TGCAGTGCTAGACAAACAGGGGTTGTTGATCAGCCCCAGCATTTT. Amino acids: CSARQTGVVDQPQHF.

This clonotype has just a few counts. This chain uses TRBV9 with TRBJ2-1, with D unresolved. Germline CDR1 SGDLS, CDR2 YYNGEE. The CDR3 has 14 residues. Between the trimmed V and J ends, which lost 2 bases and 4 bases, there was a span of 10 bases. The CDR3 here is CASSVRDDYNEQFF. CDR3 nucleotides: TGTGCCAGCAGCGTCAGAGATGATTACAATGAGCAGTTCTTC.

In regard to this clonotype: At one end, the junction sequence differs from germline, possibly due to a read error. The rearrangement uses TRBV9 and TRBJ2-1, with no clear D. From germline, CDR1 is SGDLS and CDR2 YYNGEE. The length of the CDR3 is 16 residues. The CDR3 region has the DNA TGTGCCAGCAGCGTAGATGGAATCCGCTCCTACAAGGAGCAGTTCTTC. Its protein product is CASSVDGIRSYKEQFF.

This clonotype came up a few times. This chain connects TRBV6-2 or TRBV6-3 to TRBJ2-1; D is possibly TRBD1 (6 bases). V gave up 2 bases and J gave up 10 bases, with 15 bases separating them. CDR1 and CDR2 from the germline V gene are MNHEY and SVGEGT. This CDR3 region has 14 residues. Here the CDR3 reads CASSYLQGSGEQFF. CDR3 bases: TGTGCCAGCAGTTACCTACAGGGATCCGGAGAGCAGTTCTTC.

The chain combines TRBV6-2 or TRBV6-3 with TRBJ2-7, with no clear D. TRBJ2-5 explains the end of the DNA better; the J call may be wrong. The CDR3 is 13 amino acids. Germline V gives CDR1 MNHEY, CDR2 SVGEGT. For the CDR3, the DNA is TGTGCCAGCACCCTCCCGCCGACGGCGACCCAGTACTTC. Its translation is CASTLPPTATQYF.

V usage is TRBV12-3 or TRBV12-4 and J usage is TRBJ2-1; 8 bases map to TRBD1. The length of the CDR3 is 15 residues. Trimming cost V 5 bases and J 8 bases; bases outside gene matches: 11. The CDR3 is CASSGRTGSGDEQFF. As DNA, the CDR3 is TGTGCCAGCAGTGGAAGGACAGGGTCTGGGGATGAGCAGTTCTTC.

The chain carries TRBV29-1 and TRBJ2-7; D is undetermined. This CDR3 is 12 amino acids long. The V end was cut by 7 bases, the J end by 1 base, with 11 bases between. Germline lookup yields CDR1 SQVTM and CDR2 ANQGSEA. The CDR3 sequence is CSATDMSYEQYF. The CDR3 bases are TGCAGCGCTACTGACATGTCCTACGAGCAGTACTTC.

The rearrangement uses TRBV7-2 and TRBJ1-2; a possible D gene is TRBD1 (6 bases). The germline V gene has CDR1 SGHTA and CDR2 FQGNSA. Between the trimmed V and J ends, which lost 5 bases and 2 bases, there was a span of 18 bases. This CDR3 is 16 amino acids long. CDR3 protein: CASSHGGTGTNYGYTF. The CDR3 DNA follows: TGTGCCAGCAGCCACGGCGGGACGGGGACAAACTATGGCTACACCTTC.

With respect to this clonotype: This clone may be a read error of a much larger clone one base away. The rearrangement joins TRBV7-9 to TRBJ2-5, with a tentative D call TRBD2 (7 bases). This CDR3 is built from 14 residues. Looked up from germline, CDR1 is SEHNR and CDR2 is FQNEAQ (reference sequence). The CDR3 is CAGSFGGGRETQYF. As DNA, the CDR3 is TGTGCCGGCAGCTTTGGCGGGGGCAGGGAGACCCAGTACTTC.

The gene calls are TRBV12-3 or TRBV12-4 and TRBJ2-3; possible D gene TRBD1, 6 bases. Trimming pared 5 bases from V and 3 bases from J, leaving 21 bases between. The CDR3 runs to 17 residues. The chain's CDR3 is CASSGTSTGFVTDTQYF. CDR3 DNA: TGTGCCAGCAGTGGGACGAGTACAGGGTTCGTTACAGATACGCAGTATTTT.

This sequence joins TRBV6-2 or TRBV6-3 and TRBJ1-5, with 7 positions matching TRBD1. Germline values: CDR1 MNHEY, CDR2 SVGEGT. Trimming cost V 7 bases and J 3 bases; bases outside gene matches: 3. This CDR3 spans 13 amino acids. CDR3 sequence (DNA): TGTGCCAGCAACGGACAGGCCAATCAGCCCCAGCATTTT. Translating it yields CASNGQANQPQHF.

The gene calls are TRBV9 and TRBJ2-3, with D unresolved. Germline CDR1 is SGDLS and CDR2 is YYNGEE. The CDR3 extends over 14 amino acids. Trimming took off 3 bases at V and 0 bases at J, with 8 bases between the two ends. As DNA, the CDR3 is TGTGCCAGCAGCGACCCTCGAAGCACAGATACGCAGTATTTT. It yields the protein CASSDPRSTDTQYF.